The 14 T cell receptor beta chains presented below share a single source sample, sequenced in a study of blood T cell repertoires in COVID-19 (dated by TCRdb to the early 2020s). Receptors were amplified or captured by the immunoSEQ multiplex PCR assay. TCRdb carries this immuneACCESS record with in-frame sequences only. Its versions omit some clonotypes, under half of them owing to an unresolved V gene in the studies checked, with the rest unexplained. The sample table records approximately 200,000 clones; roughly 88% of these occur just once. Jointly, the top ten make up roughly 3.7% of the sample. Sequenced: peripheral blood. The receptor set was obtained from a woman aged 25-40 years with acute or convalescent COVID-19.

This chain links TRBV20-1 with TRBJ2-1, with 8 positions matching TRBD1. This CDR3 contains 11 residues. Germline assignment: CDR1 DFQATT and CDR2 SNEGSKA (reference sequence). The J segment lost 15 bases and the V segment lost 4 bases, leaving 8 bases of the junction unmatched. The DNA of the CDR3 is TGCAGTGCTAACCCCGGACAGGGATGGTTCTTC. It translates to CSANPGQGWFF.

The chain links TRBV6-5 to TRBJ2-7; 14 positions match TRBD2. Germline assignment: CDR1 MNHEY and CDR2 SVGAGI. V dropped 4 bases and J dropped 5; count of bases not matched to a gene: 4. The CDR3 runs to 15 residues. The CDR3 nucleotides read TGTGCCAGCAGTTCGGGACTAGCGGGAGTGAACGAGCAGTACTTC. It translates to CASSSGLAGVNEQYF.

The V call is TRBV5-4, the J call TRBJ2-7; unclear D gene. V was cut by 2 bases and J by 4 bases, with 7 bases left in between. CDR1 and CDR2 from the germline V gene are SGHNT and YYREEE (reference sequence). CDR3 size: 12 residues. CDR3 DNA sequence: TGTGCCAGCAGCTTCGGTGCGTACGAGCAGTACTTC. It translates to CASSFGAYEQYF.

V gene TRBV4-1 combines with J gene TRBJ2-2; D may be TRBD2 (6 bases). Germline CDR1 reads MGHRA; CDR2 reads YSYEKL. V lost 4 bases and J 0 bases, leaving 12 bases between the germline ends. CDR3 length: 16 residues. The CDR3 region has the DNA TGCGCCAGCAGCCTCCGATCGGGAGCGAACACCGGGGAGCTGTTTTTT. Translated: CASSLRSGANTGELFF.

The chain carries TRBV11-3 and TRBJ2-2, with D perhaps matching TRBD2 (6 bases). Germline V lookup: CDR1 SGHNT, CDR2 YENEEA. Between the trimmed V and J ends, which lost 5 bases and 3 bases, there was a span of 10 bases. The CDR3 consists of 14 residues. In DNA, the CDR3 is TGTGCCAGCAGCCCGGGACTTCACACCGGGGAGCTGTTTTTT. As protein: CASSPGLHTGELFF. The entire variable domain, with the rest obtained from reference TRBV11-3 and TRBJ2-2, is as follows: EAGVVQSPRYKIIEKKQPVAFWCNPISGHNTLYWYLQNLGQGPELLIRYENEEAVDDSQLPKDRFSAERLKGVDSTLKIQPAELGDSAVYLCASSPGLHTGELFFGEGSRLTVL.

V usage is TRBV4-1 and J usage is TRBJ2-3, with D hard to call. The CDR3 totals 13 residues. V was trimmed by 0 bases and J by 4 bases, leaving 5 bases between them. Germline V gene lookup returns CDR1 MGHRA and CDR2 YSYEKL. CDR3 in amino acids: CASSQDAADTQYF. Here the CDR3 DNA reads TGCGCCAGCAGCCAAGATGCGGCAGATACGCAGTATTTT.

The chain is built from TRBV19 and TRBJ2-3; a possible D gene is TRBD2 (6 bases). The CDR3 consists of 13 residues. Germline V gives CDR1 LNHDA, CDR2 SQIVND (reference sequence). V was clipped by 10 bases and J by 2 bases, with 13 bases between them. The CDR3 DNA reads TGTGCCACCAATCCGGGGGACACAGATACGCAGTATTTT. It is translated as CATNPGDTDTQYF.

This clone was counted only a few times. The chain is built from TRBV6-5 and TRBJ2-7; 8 positions agree with TRBD1. The CDR3 length is 15 residues. The V and J ends lost 8 bases and 1 base, in that order; junction bases with no gene match: 10. The V gene's germline CDR1 is MNHEY and CDR2 SVGAGI. CDR3 nucleotide sequence: TGTGCCAGCGGACGGGGACAGGCGAATTCCTACGAGCAGTACTTC. Translation: CASGRGQANSYEQYF.

This clone was detected once. This CDR3 reads CASSYPKGETQYF. In nucleotides, the CDR3 is TGTGCCAGCAGTTACCCAAAGGGGGAGACCCAGTACTTC. The rearrangement uses TRBV6-5 and TRBJ2-5, with a tentative D call TRBD1 (5 bases). The V and J ends lost 2 bases and 5 bases respectively, with 9 bases between them. The CDR3 has 13 residues. Germline assignment: CDR1 MNHEY and CDR2 SVGAGI.

The V gene is TRBV11-2, the J gene TRBJ2-5; 7 bases are a match to TRBD1. The CDR3 is made up of 15 amino acids. The V gene's germline CDR1 is SGHAT and CDR2 FQNNGV. The V segment lost 5 bases and the J segment 5 bases; nucleotides outside the gene matches: 11. The CDR3 DNA follows: TGTGCCAGCAGCCTCATAGACAGGGTGTCGGAGACCCAGTACTTC. This encodes CASSLIDRVSETQYF.

The chain recombines TRBV20-1 with TRBJ2-5; D gene uncertain. Germline lookup yields CDR1 DFQATT and CDR2 SNEGSKA (reference sequence). The ends were cut back, 7 bases at V and 1 base at J, with 4 bases in the middle. CDR3 size: 10 residues. The DNA for the CDR3 is TGCAGTGGAGTCCAAGAGACCCAGTACTTC. Translation gives CSGVQETQYF.

The rearrangement uses TRBV12-3 or TRBV12-4 and TRBJ2-7, with 9 bases aligning to TRBD1. J was trimmed by 5 bases and V by 6 bases; bases with no gene match: 5. This CDR3 has 13 residues. The CDR3 loop reads CASRGTGKDEQYF. In DNA form, the CDR3 reads TGTGCCAGCAGAGGGACAGGGAAAGACGAGCAGTACTTC.

Turning to this clone: Other DNA sequences of this sample code for an identical CDR3. The V and J genes are TRBV5-1 and TRBJ2-5, with unresolved D. Trimming removed 2 bases at V and 1 base at J, with 6 bases between. The CDR3 extends over 13 amino acids. In germline, CDR1 is SGHRS, CDR2 YFSETQ. The CDR3 nucleotides are TGCGCCAGCAGCTTCGGGTCCCAAGAGACCCAGTACTTC. Amino acid sequence: CASSFGSQETQYF.

CDR3 sequence reads: CASNSAYNEQFF. The CDR3 DNA reads as TGTGCCAGCAACTCCGCCTACAATGAGCAGTTCTTC. The chain joins TRBV11-2 to TRBJ2-1; no clear D gene. The CDR3 covers 12 residues. V was shortened by 7 bases and J by 2 bases, with 6 bases between the two germline ends. The germline V gene encodes CDR1 SGHAT and CDR2 FQNNGV.